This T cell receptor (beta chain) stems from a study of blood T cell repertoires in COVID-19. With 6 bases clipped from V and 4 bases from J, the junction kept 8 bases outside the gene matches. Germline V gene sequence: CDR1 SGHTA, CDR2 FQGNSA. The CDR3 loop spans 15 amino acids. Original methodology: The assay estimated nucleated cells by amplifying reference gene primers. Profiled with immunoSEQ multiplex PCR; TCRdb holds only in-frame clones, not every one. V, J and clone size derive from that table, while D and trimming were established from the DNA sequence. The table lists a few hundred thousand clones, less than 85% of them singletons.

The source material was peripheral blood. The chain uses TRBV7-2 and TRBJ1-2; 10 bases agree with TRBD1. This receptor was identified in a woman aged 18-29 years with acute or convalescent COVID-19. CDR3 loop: CASRAGTGVGYGYTF. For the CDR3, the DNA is TGTGCCAGCAGAGCCGGGACAGGGGTGGGCTATGGCTACACCTTC.